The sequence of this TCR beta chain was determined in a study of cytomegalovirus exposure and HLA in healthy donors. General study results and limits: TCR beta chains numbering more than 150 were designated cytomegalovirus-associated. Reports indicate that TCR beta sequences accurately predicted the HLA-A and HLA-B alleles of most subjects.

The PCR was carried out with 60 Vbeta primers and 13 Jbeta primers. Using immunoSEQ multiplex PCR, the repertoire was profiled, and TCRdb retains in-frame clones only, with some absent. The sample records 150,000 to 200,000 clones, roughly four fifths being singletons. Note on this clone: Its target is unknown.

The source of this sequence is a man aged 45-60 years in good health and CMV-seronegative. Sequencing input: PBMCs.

The CDR3 region has the DNA TGTGCCAGTAGTATGGGGCGGACATCCTACAATGAGCAGTTCTTC. Translated, it gives CASSMGRTSYNEQFF. V gene TRBV19 combines with J gene TRBJ2-1; D perhaps matches TRBD1 (5 bases). Germline CDR1 reads LNHDA; CDR2 reads SQIVND (reference sequence). The V and J ends lost 3 bases and 1 base respectively, with 10 bases between them. This CDR3 comprises 15 residues. The variable domain in full, with the rest retrieved from reference TRBV19 and TRBJ2-1, is DGGITQSPKYLFRKEGQNVTLSCEQNLNHDAMYWYRQDPGQGLRLIYYSQIVNDFQKGDIAEGYSVSREKKESFPLTVTSAQKNPTAFYLCASSMGRTSYNEQFFGPGTRLTVL.